The source of this T cell receptor (beta chain) is a study of shared clonotypes between healthy human individuals. This CDR3 has 13 amino acids. J lost 6 bases, V lost 4 bases, and 6 bases had no gene match. Germline-derived CDR1 and CDR2 are SGHAT and FQDESV (reference sequence). Data came from immunoSEQ multiplex PCR; TCRdb stores just in-frame clones and leaves some out. The repertoire holds roughly 850,000 clones, with 90% to 98% as singletons. Naive-designated CD8 cells lacked CD45RO, were positively enriched for CCR7, and omitted terminally differentiated effector memory CD45RA+ cells. The sample taken for sequencing was naive CD8+ T cells sorted from blood. The receptor was isolated from a man aged 25 to 45 in good health. The rearrangement links TRBV11-1 to TRBJ2-7; the match to TRBD1 covers 7 bases. CDR3 in amino acids: CASSSTNRGEQYF. The CDR3 region has the DNA TGTGCCAGCAGCTCTACTAACAGGGGCGAGCAGTACTTC.